One sample yielded the 26 T cell receptor beta chains listed below, sequenced in a study of T cell responses to AZD1222 COVID-19 vaccine. Profiling relied on immunoSEQ multiplex PCR, and the TCRdb table lists in-frame clones only, not all of them. Of 130,000 or so clones in the sample, approximately 91% were seen once. This material consisted of peripheral blood, taken 28 days after the second AZD1222 dose. The origin of the receptors is an adult who received the AZD1222 COVID-19 vaccine.

V and J are TRBV28 and TRBJ1-2; 9 positions agree with TRBD1. Germline-derived CDR1 and CDR2 are MDHEN and SYDVKM. The CDR3 consists of 15 residues. V shed 2 bases, J shed 3 bases, and the junction held 4 bases outside the gene matches. CDR3: CASSLGDRAYYGYTF. The CDR3 DNA follows: TGTGCCAGCAGTTTAGGGGACAGGGCTTACTATGGCTACACCTTC.

This chain joins TRBV7-8 and TRBJ1-5; D gene uncertain. With 2 bases removed from V and 2 bases from J, the gap between germline ends came to 7 bases. Looked up from germline, CDR1 is SGHVS and CDR2 is FQNEAQ. The CDR3 runs to 14 residues. The CDR3: CASSLYDGNQPQHF. Here the CDR3 DNA reads TGTGCCAGCAGCTTATACGACGGCAATCAGCCCCAGCATTTT.

The chain couples TRBV28 to TRBJ2-5; 7 bases map to TRBD2. Germline V gene data show CDR1 as MDHEN and CDR2 as SYDVKM. V trimming: 3 bases; J trimming: 5 bases; junction bases outside the gene matches: 15. The CDR3 totals 17 residues. CDR3 loop: CASSFLADTPLGETQYF. The DNA for the CDR3 is TGTGCCAGCAGTTTTCTAGCGGATACCCCCCTGGGGGAGACCCAGTACTTC.

The chain has TRBV5-1 and TRBJ1-4; 9 positions match TRBD1. The V segment lost 4 bases and the J segment 8 bases; nucleotides outside the gene matches: 9. The CDR3 is made up of 15 amino acids. Germline V gene data show CDR1 as SGHRS and CDR2 as YFSETQ. The CDR3 region has the DNA TGCGCCAGCAGCCTCCAGACAGGGGGATACGAAAAACTGTTTTTT. Residues: CASSLQTGGYEKLFF.

This rearrangement joins TRBV4-1 to TRBJ1-4, with D perhaps TRBD1 (6 bases). Trimming stripped 10 bases from V and 5 bases from J, with 11 bases between. Germline V lookup: CDR1 MGHRA, CDR2 YSYEKL. This CDR3 has 12 residues. CDR3 residues: CATGQKNEKLFF. The CDR3, as DNA: TGCGCCACTGGACAGAAGAATGAAAAACTGTTTTTT.

The J gene is TRBJ1-5, the V gene TRBV6-5; 7 positions agree with TRBD1. Germline CDR1 MNHEY, CDR2 SVGAGI. The CDR3 has 15 residues. J gave up 11 bases and V 6 bases, and 16 bases lay outside the gene matches. The CDR3 sequence: CASSRKGGELQAQHF. The CDR3 DNA is TGTGCCAGCAGCCGCAAAGGGGGCGAATTACAGGCCCAGCATTTT.

This chain links TRBV6-5 with TRBJ2-3, with D maybe TRBD1 (6 bases). CDR3 length: 14 residues. V lost 7 bases and J 1 base, leaving 12 bases between the germline ends. The germline V gene has CDR1 MNHEY and CDR2 SVGAGI. CDR3 amino acids: CASNRWTGTDTQYF. DNA for the CDR3: TGTGCCAGCAATAGATGGACAGGCACAGATACGCAGTATTTT.

V usage is TRBV10-3 and J usage is TRBJ1-1; D gene unclear. V was shortened by 4 bases and J by 1 base, with 7 bases between the two germline ends. The germline V gene encodes CDR1 ENHRY and CDR2 SYGVKD. CDR3 length: 13 residues. Here the CDR3 reads CAISGRANTEAFF. The DNA for the CDR3 is TGTGCCATCAGTGGGAGGGCGAACACTGAAGCTTTCTTT.

The rearrangement links TRBV3-1 (or the pseudogene TRBV3-2) to TRBJ1-6, with D unclear. The V end was cut by 0 bases, the J end by 8 bases, with 11 bases between. Per germline, CDR1 LGHDT and CDR2 YNNKEL (reference sequence). This CDR3 region has 15 residues. CDR3 DNA: TGTGCCAGCAGCCAAGATTTAGTGGGGTATTCACCCCTCCACTTT. It is translated as CASSQDLVGYSPLHF.

The V call is TRBV18, the J call TRBJ2-3; tentatively, D is TRBD1 (5 bases). The CDR3 length is 15 residues. Germline V gene data show CDR1 as KGHSH and CDR2 as LQKENI. The ends were cut back, 0 bases at V and 4 bases at J, with 11 bases in the middle. The CDR3 sequence: CASSPPGRGADTQYF. The CDR3 DNA sequence: TGTGCCAGCTCACCACCTGGTAGGGGCGCAGATACGCAGTATTTT.

This chain joins TRBV28 and TRBJ1-5; possibly TRBD1 for D (6 bases). This CDR3 is 17 amino acids long. Looked up from germline, CDR1 is MDHEN and CDR2 is SYDVKM. Trimming pared 2 bases from V and 6 bases from J, leaving 20 bases between. The CDR3: CASSLPPGGGQGQPQHF. CDR3 bases: TGTGCCAGCAGTTTACCCCCAGGCGGGGGGCAAGGTCAGCCCCAGCATTTT.

The V call is TRBV9, the J call TRBJ2-3; D might be TRBD1 (5 bases). Germline V gives CDR1 SGDLS, CDR2 YYNGEE. The CDR3 is 15 residues long. The ends were cut back, 4 bases at V and 3 bases at J, with 15 bases in the middle. The CDR3 protein is CASSPRNGQTDTQYF. The CDR3 region has the DNA TGTGCCAGCAGCCCAAGGAACGGACAAACAGATACGCAGTATTTT.

The chain uses TRBV27 and TRBJ1-4; tentatively, D is TRBD1 (6 bases). The CDR3 runs to 13 residues. Germline V gene sequence: CDR1 MNHEY, CDR2 SMNVEV (reference sequence). Trimming pared 7 bases from V and 7 bases from J, leaving 13 bases between. CDR3 sequence (DNA): TGTGCCAGCAAGGGGGACACGAGTGAAAAACTGTTTTTT. Translation: CASKGDTSEKLFF.

The chain joins TRBV2 to TRBJ1-1; a possible D gene is TRBD1 (5 bases). CDR3 length: 14 amino acids. Germline V gives CDR1 SNHLY, CDR2 FYNNEI. Trimming stripped 7 bases from V and 4 bases from J, with 16 bases between. CDR3 in amino acids: CASTSTGRGTEAFF. CDR3 sequence (DNA): TGTGCCAGCACCTCGACGGGAAGGGGCACTGAAGCTTTCTTT.

The rearrangement uses TRBV19 and TRBJ2-3; D is possibly TRBD1 or TRBD2 (5 bases each). The CDR3 sequence is 14 residues long. CDR1 and CDR2 from the germline V gene are LNHDA and SQIVND (reference sequence). Trimming took off 5 bases at V and 4 bases at J, with 13 bases between the two ends. The chain's CDR3 is CASSGGAGADTQYF. CDR3 DNA: TGTGCCAGTAGTGGGGGTGCTGGGGCAGATACGCAGTATTTT. Supplemented by reference TRBV19 and TRBJ2-3, the full variable domain reads DGGITQSPKYLFRKEGQNVTLSCEQNLNHDAMYWYRQDPGQGLRLIYYSQIVNDFQKGDIAEGYSVSREKKESFPLTVTSAQKNPTAFYLCASSGGAGADTQYFGPGTRLTVL.

The chain links TRBV7-2 to TRBJ2-5, with unresolved D. The CDR3 is 15 residues long. Trimming stripped 3 bases from V and 3 bases from J, with 14 bases between. Germline V lookup: CDR1 SGHTA, CDR2 FQGNSA. The CDR3 DNA follows: TGTGCCAGCAGCTTTTCAGTGGCTATCGAAGAGACCCAGTACTTC. Amino acid sequence: CASSFSVAIEETQYF.

This clone was seen just once. The chain couples TRBV28 to TRBJ1-2; D possibly corresponds to TRBD1 (6 bases). CDR1 MDHEN and CDR2 SYDVKM come from the germline V gene. Trimming cost V 5 bases and J 7 bases, with 17 bases left between them. The CDR3 totals 14 residues. CDR3: CASSPGGPVGGYTF. CDR3 in DNA: TGTGCCAGCAGTCCCGGGGGCCCGGTGGGTGGCTACACCTTC.

V usage is TRBV14 and J usage is TRBJ1-1; no clear D gene. Germline V CDR1 and CDR2: SGHDN, FVKESK. CDR3 length equals 13 residues. Trimming shortened V by 0 bases and J by 2 bases, and 4 bases separated the two germline ends. CDR3: CASSQDTNTEAFF. The CDR3 DNA reads as TGTGCCAGCAGCCAAGACACCAACACTGAAGCTTTCTTT.

The chain has TRBV28 and TRBJ2-2, with a possible D match to TRBD1 (5 bases). CDR3 size: 16 residues. V lost 5 bases and J lost 4, with 17 bases in between. Looked up from germline, CDR1 is MDHEN and CDR2 is SYDVKM. As DNA, the CDR3 is TGTGCCAGCAGTGGACCTCTGGACAAACTCACCGGGGAGCTGTTTTTT. Translated, it gives CASSGPLDKLTGELFF.

The J gene is TRBJ2-7, the V gene TRBV7-6, with 9 bases identical to TRBD1. Trimming removed 5 bases from V and 4 bases from J; junction bases left unmatched: 9. Germline V gives CDR1 SGHVS, CDR2 FNYEAQ. CDR3 length: 15 residues. The CDR3 bases are TGTGCCAGCAGCCAAGGGACAGGGAAGGGGTACGAGCAGTACTTC. Translation: CASSQGTGKGYEQYF.

This clone was observed once. The V and J genes are TRBV20-1 and TRBJ1-6; D is undetermined. Trimming removed 6 bases at V and 3 bases at J, with 9 bases between. The CDR3 is made up of 13 amino acids. In germline, CDR1 is DFQATT, CDR2 SNEGSKA (reference sequence). The CDR3: CSASPDYNSPLHF. The CDR3 DNA is TGCAGTGCGAGTCCGGACTATAATTCACCCCTCCACTTT.

The CDR3 spells CASSLALGVGNTGELFF. DNA of the CDR3: TGTGCCAGCAGCTTAGCGTTGGGGGTTGGGAACACCGGGGAGCTGTTTTTT. The chain joins TRBV11-1 to TRBJ2-2; D may match TRBD1 or TRBD2 (5 bases each). Germline CDR1 reads SGHAT; CDR2 reads FQDESV (reference sequence). The CDR3 length is 17 residues. V shed 0 bases and J shed 1 base, with 12 bases lying between them.

This chain links TRBV30 with TRBJ2-1, with no clear D. Germline V lookup: CDR1 GTSNPN, CDR2 SVGIG (reference sequence). The CDR3 spans 13 residues. V dropped 1 base and J dropped 7 bases, with 11 bases sitting between them. CDR3: CAWSGPRWNEQFF. CDR3 DNA: TGTGCCTGGAGTGGACCTAGATGGAATGAGCAGTTCTTC. The entire variable domain, with the rest obtained from reference TRBV30 and TRBJ2-1, is as follows: SQTIHQWPATLVQPVGSPLSLECTVEGTSNPNLYWYRQAAGRGLQLLFYSVGIGQISSEVPQNLSASRPQDRQFILSSKKLLLSDSGFYLCAWSGPRWNEQFFGPGTRLTVL.

The chain carries TRBV5-8 and TRBJ2-3; tentatively, D is TRBD1 or TRBD2 (5 bases each). The V end was cut by 5 bases, the J end by 4 bases, with 17 bases between. Germline CDR1 reads SGHTS; CDR2 reads YDEGEE. This CDR3 is built from 15 residues. The CDR3 DNA reads TGTGCCAGCAGGCCCTGGGGACGTTCCGCAGATACGCAGTATTTT. Protein product: CASRPWGRSADTQYF.

The rearrangement joins TRBV6-5 to TRBJ1-2; the D is unclear. CDR3 length equals 14 residues. Germline V gives CDR1 MNHEY, CDR2 SVGAGI. Trimming pared 1 base from V and 8 bases from J, leaving 14 bases between. The CDR3: CASSYFLRQEGYTF. The CDR3 DNA reads TGTGCCAGCAGTTACTTCCTCCGGCAGGAGGGCTACACCTTC.

The gene calls are TRBV9 and TRBJ1-2; tentatively, D is TRBD1 (6 bases). The CDR3 has 15 amino acids. V was trimmed by 0 bases and J by 1 base, leaving 10 bases between them. The germline V gene encodes CDR1 SGDLS and CDR2 YYNGEE. CDR3 region: CASSVGAGVNYGYTF. The CDR3 coding sequence is TGTGCCAGCAGCGTAGGGGCAGGGGTTAACTATGGCTACACCTTC.